The 27 T cell receptor beta chains below all came from one sample that was sequenced in a study of blood T cell repertoires in COVID-19. Sequencing used immunoSEQ multiplex PCR; TCRdb keeps in-frame clones, though not all of them. The sample records roughly 69,000 clones, around four fifths being singletons. Sequences were obtained from peripheral blood. These receptors were collected from a human donor in a cohort sampled during active COVID-19.

The chain joins TRBV4-2 to TRBJ2-7, with 8 nucleotides matching TRBD2. This CDR3 has 20 residues. J was trimmed by 4 bases and V by 0 bases; bases with no gene match: 20. Germline V gives CDR1 LGHNA, CDR2 YNFKEQ. DNA for the CDR3: TGTGCCAGCAGCCAAGAAGAGGCAGCTCCGGGACTAGTAACGCGGTACGAGCAGTACTTC. Encoded protein: CASSQEEAAPGLVTRYEQYF.

This clone was seen once. The V gene is TRBV5-4, the J gene TRBJ1-2; D might be TRBD1 (6 bases). Looked up from germline, CDR1 is SGHNT and CDR2 is YYREEE (reference sequence). With 2 bases removed from V and 8 bases from J, the gap between germline ends came to 16 bases. CDR3 length: 14 amino acids. CDR3 sequence: CASSFYGGQKGYTF. CDR3 DNA: TGTGCCAGCAGCTTCTATGGGGGACAAAAAGGCTACACCTTC.

V usage is TRBV5-1 and J usage is TRBJ1-3, with 9 bases lining up with TRBD1. The V gene's germline CDR1 is SGHRS and CDR2 YFSETQ. With V trimmed by 3 bases and J by 4 bases, 14 bases remained unmatched. The CDR3 sequence is 18 residues long. The CDR3 reads CASSSLLGVGTGGNTIYF. In DNA form, the CDR3 reads TGCGCCAGCAGCTCCCTCTTGGGAGTCGGGACAGGGGGAAACACCATATATTTT.

V usage is TRBV24-1 and J usage is TRBJ2-3, with 10 bases lining up with TRBD2. From germline, CDR1 is KGHDR and CDR2 SFDVKD. CDR3 length equals 20 residues. V was clipped by 4 bases and J by 0 bases; unmatched bases: 15. The CDR3 reads CATSDLKREGLRSSTDTQYF. The DNA of the CDR3 is TGTGCCACCAGTGACCTGAAGCGGGAGGGCCTTCGTTCTAGCACAGATACGCAGTATTTT.

V gene TRBV7-2 combines with J gene TRBJ2-7; 9 bases are shared with TRBD1. Looked up from germline, CDR1 is SGHTA and CDR2 is FQGNSA. CDR3 length: 16 amino acids. Trimming at V came to 1 base and at J to 4 bases, leaving 8 bases not matched to a gene. The CDR3 DNA is TGTGCCAGCAGCTTAGGGGGGACAGGGTCTCAGTACGAGCAGTACTTC. This gives the protein CASSLGGTGSQYEQYF.

The chain has TRBV5-6 and TRBJ1-2; 8 bases are a match to TRBD1. Unmatched junction bases numbered 10, after V lost 1 base and J lost 8 bases. Germline CDR1 and CDR2: SGHDT and YYEEEE. This CDR3 has 15 residues. The CDR3 reads CASSLWTGTSHGYTF. For the CDR3, the DNA is TGTGCCAGCAGCTTGTGGACAGGGACGTCTCACGGCTACACCTTC.

The chain recombines TRBV6-6 with TRBJ1-2; TRBD1 matches 7 bases. With V trimmed by 0 bases and J by 4 bases, 5 bases remained unmatched. The CDR3 is made up of 15 amino acids. Germline V gene sequence: CDR1 MNHNY, CDR2 SVGAGI (reference sequence). CDR3 in amino acids: CASSYSGDSSYGYTF. The CDR3, as DNA: TGTGCCAGCAGTTACTCGGGGGACAGTTCCTATGGCTACACCTTC.

The chain combines TRBV15 with TRBJ1-6; 10 bases align to TRBD1. Per the germline V gene, CDR1 is LNHNV and CDR2 is YYDKDF (reference sequence). The CDR3 consists of 15 residues. Trimming took 5 bases from V and 9 from J; bases not matched to a gene: 7. The CDR3: CATSRGTGASSPLHF. Here the CDR3 DNA reads TGTGCCACCAGCCGCGGGACAGGGGCATCTTCACCCCTCCACTTT.

The chain uses TRBV3-1 (or the pseudogene TRBV3-2) and TRBJ2-2; D not certain. The CDR3 sequence is 13 residues long. V lost 2 bases and J lost 6, with 7 bases in between. The germline CDR1 and CDR2 sequences are LGHDT and YNNKEL (reference sequence). The CDR3 nucleotides are TGTGCCAGCAGCCAACTCGGTGCCGGGGAGCTGTTTTTT. It yields the protein CASSQLGAGELFF.

This chain connects TRBV3-1 (or the pseudogene TRBV3-2) to TRBJ2-7; a possible D gene is TRBD2 (7 bases). From germline, CDR1 is LGHDT and CDR2 YNNKEL (reference sequence). Trimming stripped 2 bases from V and 5 bases from J, with 19 bases between. The CDR3 is 16 amino acids. CDR3 sequence reads: CASSQRGAGIHNEQYF. The CDR3 DNA sequence: TGTGCCAGCAGCCAACGGGGGGCAGGGATTCACAACGAGCAGTACTTC.

The chain recombines TRBV9 with TRBJ2-7; a weak D match, TRBD2 (6 bases). The CDR3 spans 14 residues. The V end lost 0 bases, the J end lost 6 bases, and 13 bases lay between the germline ends. Looked up from germline, CDR1 is SGDLS and CDR2 is YYNGEE. This CDR3 is CASSVGGTSTEQYF. CDR3 sequence (DNA): TGTGCCAGCAGCGTAGGGGGGACTTCAACCGAGCAGTACTTC.

The chain combines TRBV27 with TRBJ1-1, with TRBD1 matching 8 bases. The ends lost 6 bases at V and 1 base at J; junction bases unmatched: 7. The CDR3 has 15 amino acids. Per the germline V gene, CDR1 is MNHEY and CDR2 is SMNVEV (reference sequence). The CDR3 spells CASSPLTGANTEAFF. The DNA of the CDR3 is TGTGCCAGCAGCCCTCTGACAGGGGCGAACACTGAAGCTTTCTTT.

The rearrangement uses TRBV19 and TRBJ2-7; 7 bases are shared with TRBD2. V lost 1 base and J lost 1; bases outside the gene matches: 4. This CDR3 is 15 amino acids long. CDR1 and CDR2 (germline): LNHDA, SQIVND (reference sequence). This CDR3 is CASSIAGGESYEQYF. Here the CDR3 DNA reads TGTGCCAGTAGTATAGCTGGGGGGGAATCCTACGAGCAGTACTTC.

The genes are TRBV6-2 or TRBV6-3 and TRBJ1-1; no reliable D call. V gave up 2 bases and J gave up 1 base, with 14 bases separating them. Looked up from germline, CDR1 is MNHEY and CDR2 is SVGEGT. The CDR3 is made up of 16 amino acids. CDR3: CASSYEGGIGNTEAFF. CDR3 in DNA: TGTGCCAGCAGTTACGAGGGTGGGATCGGGAACACTGAAGCTTTCTTT.

The rearrangement links TRBV5-1 to TRBJ2-1; 7 nucleotides agree with TRBD2. This CDR3 spans 19 amino acids. CDR1 is SGHRS and CDR2 is YFSETQ in the germline V gene. The J segment lost 2 bases and the V segment lost 1 base, leaving 15 bases of the junction unmatched. DNA of the CDR3: TGCGCCAGCAGCTTGCACGTTATTGGCGGGAGCTACGCCTACAATGAGCAGTTCTTC. It translates to CASSLHVIGGSYAYNEQFF.

The V and J genes are TRBV2 and TRBJ1-5; D uncertain. V lost 7 bases, J lost 4 bases, and 11 bases lay in between. The CDR3 totals 13 residues. The germline gives CDR1 SNHLY, CDR2 FYNNEI. For the CDR3, the DNA is TGTGCCAGCAAAGTGAGGGAAAATCAGCCCCAGCATTTT. This gives the protein CASKVRENQPQHF.

The V gene is TRBV9, the J gene TRBJ2-5; a weak D match, TRBD2 (5 bases). This CDR3 has 17 residues. V was clipped by 0 bases and J by 3 bases, with 18 bases between them. Germline assignment: CDR1 SGDLS and CDR2 YYNGEE. CDR3 protein: CASSVATDSQSEETQYF. The CDR3 DNA reads TGTGCCAGCAGCGTAGCCACGGACTCCCAATCCGAAGAGACCCAGTACTTC. Full variable domain (outside the CDR3, taken from reference TRBV9 and TRBJ2-5): DSGVTQTPKHLITATGQRVTLRCSPRSGDLSVYWYQQSLDQGLQFLIQYYNGEERAKGNILERFSAQQFPDLHSELNLSSLELGDSALYFCASSVATDSQSEETQYFGPGTRLLVL.

This clone was recorded a few times. V and J are TRBV4-1 and TRBJ1-1; perhaps TRBD1 as D (5 bases). Per the germline V gene, CDR1 is MGHRA and CDR2 is YSYEKL. The germline V and J ends were trimmed by 6 bases and 1 base, with 15 bases remaining between them. This CDR3 contains 15 residues. This CDR3 reads CASRRQRGENTEAFF. Here the CDR3 DNA reads TGCGCCAGCAGGCGCCAACGGGGGGAGAACACTGAAGCTTTCTTT.

The sample holds one count of this clone. The chain has TRBV4-3 and TRBJ2-7; TRBD1 aligns across 8 bases. Germline V gene data show CDR1 as LGHNA and CDR2 as YSLEER. This CDR3 has 15 residues. V lost 0 bases, J lost 1 base, and 2 bases stayed unmatched. The CDR3 loop is CASSQEGQESYEQYF. CDR3 DNA sequence: TGCGCCAGCAGCCAAGAGGGACAGGAGTCCTACGAGCAGTACTTC.

The chain uses TRBV4-1 and TRBJ2-1; the match to TRBD2 covers 8 bases. Trimming removed 1 base from V and 4 bases from J; junction bases left unmatched: 6. The CDR3 extends over 16 amino acids. Germline loops: CDR1 MGHRA, CDR2 YSYEKL. The CDR3 DNA sequence: TGCGCCAGCAGCCAAGGGGGGAGCGGGGGTTACAATGAGCAGTTCTTC. Protein sequence: CASSQGGSGGYNEQFF.

This chain links TRBV2 with TRBJ1-6; D gene uncertain. CDR1 is SNHLY, CDR2 FYNNEI, per germline. V was cut by 6 bases and J by 10 bases, with 19 bases left in between. CDR3 size: 15 residues. DNA for the CDR3: TGTGCCAGCAGGAAGGGAGACGGAGGATGGTCACCCCTCCACTTT. It encodes CASRKGDGGWSPLHF.

This chain joins TRBV28 and TRBJ1-5; the D is unclear. This CDR3 region has 15 residues. Germline loops: CDR1 MDHEN, CDR2 SYDVKM. The germline V and J ends were trimmed by 9 bases and 2 bases, with 17 bases remaining between them. The CDR3 region is CASRQWSIGNQPQHF. The DNA for the CDR3 is TGTGCCAGTCGGCAGTGGAGCATTGGCAATCAGCCCCAGCATTTT. The complete variable domain, with remaining parts taken from reference TRBV28 and TRBJ1-5, reads DVKVTQSSRYLVKRTGEKVFLECVQDMDHENMFWYRQDPGLGLRLIYFSYDVKMKEKGDIPEGYSVSREKKERFSLILESASTNQTSMYLCASRQWSIGNQPQHFGDGTRLSIL.

The chain has TRBV5-1 and TRBJ1-2, with D possibly being TRBD1 (5 bases). The CDR3 extends over 16 amino acids. The germline V gene encodes CDR1 SGHRS and CDR2 YFSETQ. Trimming stripped 3 bases from V and 2 bases from J, with 17 bases between. In nucleotides, the CDR3 is TGCGCCAGCAGCTCAATTCCCGTGCGGGACAACTATGGCTACACCTTC. It specifies CASSSIPVRDNYGYTF.

The chain joins TRBV5-5 to TRBJ2-7; TRBD2 is a possible D gene (5 bases). The CDR3 is made up of 14 amino acids. Germline CDR1 reads SGHKS; CDR2 reads YYEKEE (reference sequence). The V gene lost 3 bases and the J gene lost 2 bases, with 12 bases spanning the gap. CDR3 nucleotides: TGTGCCAGCAGCTCCTCCGCCGGGGCCTACGAGCAGTACTTC. This gives the protein CASSSSAGAYEQYF.

This chain uses TRBV30 with TRBJ2-7, with D perhaps TRBD2 (6 bases). This CDR3 is built from 14 residues. V dropped 8 bases and J dropped 2 bases, with 19 bases sitting between them. Germline V gene sequence: CDR1 GTSNPN, CDR2 SVGIG (reference sequence). The CDR3 here is CAGGPGRTTYEQYF. For the CDR3, the DNA is TGTGCCGGAGGGCCAGGACGTACTACCTACGAGCAGTACTTC.

This clone appeared a few times. This chain links TRBV7-9 with TRBJ1-1, with 7 bases fitting TRBD1. Germline lookup yields CDR1 SEHNR and CDR2 FQNEAQ (reference sequence). V was clipped by 5 bases and J by 1 base; unmatched bases: 13. The CDR3 runs to 17 residues. The CDR3 protein is CASSEQGQFTANTEAFF. CDR3 in DNA: TGTGCCAGCAGCGAACAGGGACAGTTTACGGCGAACACTGAAGCTTTCTTT.

The V and J genes are TRBV27 and TRBJ2-7; D gene ambiguous. The germline gives CDR1 MNHEY, CDR2 SMNVEV (reference sequence). The CDR3 consists of 13 residues. V shed 6 bases and J shed 6 bases, with 15 bases lying between them. The CDR3 coding sequence is TGTGCCAGCAGCCCACATGCCCGAGGCGAGCAGTACTTC. Amino acids: CASSPHARGEQYF.